This T cell receptor (beta chain) was retrieved from a study of blood T cell repertoires in COVID-19. Whole-study context: Whether acute or convalescent, the COVID-19 samples came from the United States, Italy and Spain. Sample material is recorded as cDNA or gDNA derived from T cells, B-cell-depleted T cells, or PBMCs.

Original handling: Amplifying reference gene primers gave estimates of nucleated cell counts. Sequencing used immunoSEQ multiplex PCR; TCRdb keeps in-frame clones, though not all of them. V and J calls and clone size are given by that table; D and trimming were obtained from the DNA. The data show under 55,000 clones, with 70% to 85% seen just once and roughly a third held by the top ten. Germline values: CDR1 SNHLY, CDR2 FYNNEI. V gave up 10 bases and J gave up 4 bases; unmatched junction bases: 5. The CDR3 length is 14 residues. This sequence was found in a woman at least 80 years old with acute or convalescent COVID-19. Input material: peripheral blood. V and J are TRBV2 and TRBJ2-1; TRBD2 aligns across 12 bases. The CDR3 region has the DNA TGTGCCATCAAGACTAGCGGGGGTTACAATGAGCAGTTCTTC. Its protein product is CAIKTSGGYNEQFF.